These T cell receptor beta chains were read from a single sample in a study of pediatric ulcerative colitis. Assay used: immunoSEQ multiplex PCR; TCRdb lists only in-frame clones, some missing. The repertoire has roughly 45,000 clones, more than 60% of them found once; the top ten carry more than 3.5%. Sequenced material: gut tissue. The receptor set was obtained from a girl aged 5 to 17 with moderate ulcerative colitis. The CDR3 runs from the conserved cysteine through the conserved F or W. A D gene is named only where the DNA matches it firmly. Rows give clone size only sometimes, using once, few, many, or a class for an expanded clone.

d_call j_call cdr3_length clone_size v_call cdr3_nt cdr3_aa
. TRBJ1-4 15 . TRBV29-1 TGCAGCGTTGAAGCACCGGACCCCTTTGGCGAAAAACTGTTTTTT CSVEAPDPFGEKLFF
TRBD1 TRBJ2-7 15 . TRBV5-4 TGTGCCAGCAGCGAGACAGGGAGCGTAGCCTACGAGCAGTACTTC CASSETGSVAYEQYF
. TRBJ2-3 14 . TRBV5-6 TGTGCCAGCAGCTTCAGTCGTGGGACAGATACGCAGTATTTT CASSFSRGTDTQYF
TRBD2 TRBJ2-1 15 . TRBV6-6 TGTGCCAGCAGTATCAGCGGGAGCTCCTACAATGAGCAGTTCTTC CASSISGSSYNEQFF
. TRBJ2-5 14 . TRBV7-2 TGTGCCAGCAGCTTAGCTACGACTAAAGAGACCCAGTACTTC CASSLATTKETQYF
. TRBJ1-2 13 . TRBV29-1 TGCAGCGTCGCGGGTCTCAGAGAGTATGGCTACACCTTC CSVAGLREYGYTF
TRBD1 TRBJ2-3 15 . TRBV15 TGTGCCACCAGCAGCGGACAGGGTGGTGGAGATACGCAGTATTTT CATSSGQGGGDTQYF
TRBD1 TRBJ2-7 15 once TRBV7-9 TGTGCCAGCAGCTTAGTTACAGGGGGATTAGGCGAGCAGTACTTC CASSLVTGGLGEQYF
. TRBJ2-7 15 . TRBV4-1 TGCGCCAGCAGCCAAGAGAGGGGCCCGCTCTACGAGCAGTACTTC CASSQERGPLYEQYF
. TRBJ2-1 18 . TRBV7-2 TGTGCCAGCAGCTTAGTACGTTTGGGCTCACCATCCTACAATGAGCAGTTCTTC CASSLVRLGSPSYNEQFF
TRBD1 TRBJ2-2 15 . TRBV6-5 TGTGCCAGCAGTTACTCGACAGGGGCGGTCGGGGAGCTGTTTTTT CASSYSTGAVGELFF
. TRBJ1-1 14 . TRBV6-5 TGTGCCAGCAACAGGAGCTCGGAGCGGACTGAAGCTTTCTTT CASNRSSERTEAFF
. TRBJ1-2 13 . TRBV6-5 TGTGCCAGCAGTTACTCGATACAGTACGGCTACACCTTC CASSYSIQYGYTF
. TRBJ1-1 15 . TRBV5-4 TGTGCCAGCAGCTGGGGCCTCCAAGTCAGCACTGAAGCTTTCTTT CASSWGLQVSTEAFF
. TRBJ1-5 11 . TRBV20-1 TGCAGTGCTAGCCAGAATCAGCCCCAGCATTTT CSASQNQPQHF
. TRBJ2-1 18 . TRBV5-6 TGTGCCAGCAGCTTGCCCCCCTGGAGGGGCAGGGCCTACAATGAGCAGTTCTTC CASSLPPWRGRAYNEQFF
. TRBJ2-2 17 . TRBV2 TGTGCCAGCAATACTTTTCCGGGGGGCAGGGGAACCGGGGAGCTGTTTTTT CASNTFPGGRGTGELFF
. TRBJ2-7 14 . TRBV5-1 TGCGCCAGCAGCTTGGCAGGATTTGGGTACGAGCAGTACTTC CASSLAGFGYEQYF
TRBD2 TRBJ2-2 20 . TRBV28 TGTGCCAGCAGTTCTTTCAGACTAGCGGGAGGGAGAGCGAACACCGGGGAGCTGTTTTTT CASSSFRLAGGRANTGELFF
TRBD2 TRBJ2-1 16 . TRBV28 TGTGCCAGCAGTCCCGTAGGACTAGCCCTGGGCAATGAGCAGTTCTTC CASSPVGLALGNEQFF
TRBD1 TRBJ2-5 13 . TRBV7-3 TGTGCCAGCAGCCCGACAGGGGGAGAGACCCAGTACTTC CASSPTGGETQYF
TRBD2 TRBJ2-3 17 . TRBV7-8 TGTGCCAGCAGCCCCTGGGGGGGATCATTTAGCACAGATACGCAGTATTTT CASSPWGGSFSTDTQYF
. TRBJ1-5 13 once TRBV6-6 TGTGCCAGCAGTTCAAGGGGCAATCAGCCCCAGCATTTT CASSSRGNQPQHF
TRBD1 TRBJ1-4 17 . TRBV9 TGTGCCAGCAGCGAAGATAGGACAGGGGGTCTTAATGAAAAACTGTTTTTT CASSEDRTGGLNEKLFF
. TRBJ1-1 14 . TRBV7-3 TGTGCCAGCAGTTCATCGGCGACGAACACTGAAGCTTTCTTT CASSSSATNTEAFF
TRBD1 TRBJ2-5 16 . TRBV6-7 TGTGCCAGCAGTACAGCCCCCCGGGACAGCCAAGAGACCCAGTACTTC CASSTAPRDSQETQYF
TRBD1 TRBJ2-7 15 . TRBV30 TGTGCCTGGAGTGTAGGGGGCGGATCATCGGACGAGCAGTACTTC CAWSVGGGSSDEQYF
TRBD1 TRBJ2-7 15 . TRBV7-6 TGTGCCAGCAGCAAAACACAGGGGCAGATCTACGAGCAGTACTTC CASSKTQGQIYEQYF
. TRBJ2-6 12 . TRBV2 TGTGCCAGCAGCGCGGGGGCCAACGTCCTGACTTTC CASSAGANVLTF
. TRBJ1-2 13 few TRBV5-1 TGCGCCAGCAGGGTAGACCCTGTCGGTGGCTACACCTTC CASRVDPVGGYTF
. TRBJ2-1 14 . TRBV7-2 TGTGCCAGCAGCATATCCAGCTCCTACAATGAGCAGTTCTTC CASSISSSYNEQFF
TRBD2 TRBJ2-1 17 . TRBV25-1 TGTGCCAGCAGTGAATTCGGGACTAGCAGCCGGCCGATTGAGCAGTTCTTC CASSEFGTSSRPIEQFF
. TRBJ2-2 16 . TRBV6-4 TGTGCCAGCAGTTCCAACAGGATCGCGAACACCGGGGAGCTGTTTTTT CASSSNRIANTGELFF
TRBD1 TRBJ2-2 14 . TRBV29-1 TGCAGCGTTAAAGACAGGGCGAACACCGGGGAGCTGTTTTTT CSVKDRANTGELFF
. TRBJ1-6 15 . TRBV2 TGTGCCAGCAGGAGGCTGAGGCGGGACAATTCACCCCTCCACTTT CASRRLRRDNSPLHF
. TRBJ1-5 13 few TRBV21-1 TGTGCCAGCAGAAACAGGGCTCCACAGCCCCAGCATTTT CASRNRAPQPQHF
. TRBJ1-4 11 few TRBV9 TGTGCCAGCGGTGGTAATGAAAAACTGTTTTTT CASGGNEKLFF
. TRBJ1-4 14 . TRBV19 TGTGCCTCCCGGCGGGGGGGCAATTATGAAAAACTGTTTTTT CASRRGGNYEKLFF
TRBD1 TRBJ2-1 16 . TRBV5-4 TGTGCCAGCAGCATCGACAGGGAAATTAGCGTACATGAGCAGTTCTTC CASSIDREISVHEQFF
TRBD1 TRBJ1-1 15 . TRBV7-2 TGTGCCAGCAGCGCAAGCGGTCAGGGGGACACTGAAGCTTTCTTT CASSASGQGDTEAFF
TRBD1 TRBJ2-7 14 . TRBV18 TGTGCCAGCTCACCGGGACAGAGTCCGCACGAGCAGTACTTC CASSPGQSPHEQYF
TRBD2 TRBJ2-3 16 . TRBV19 TGTGCCAGTAGTTCCAGGACTAGCGGGAGACCAGATACGCAGTATTTT CASSSRTSGRPDTQYF
. TRBJ2-4 14 . TRBV27 TGTGCCAGCAGGGTATCCTTAGCCAAAAACATTCAGTACTTC CASRVSLAKNIQYF
TRBD1 TRBJ2-4 16 . TRBV19 TGTGCCAGTAGTATTGGGACAGGACTAGCCAAAAACATTCAGTACTTC CASSIGTGLAKNIQYF
TRBD2 TRBJ2-1 13 . TRBV7-9 TGTGCCAGCAGGAGCGGGGTTTACAATGAGCAGTTCTTC CASRSGVYNEQFF
. TRBJ1-2 11 . TRBV30 TGTGCCTGGAGTAATAACTATGGCTACACCTTC CAWSNNYGYTF
. TRBJ1-5 12 . TRBV5-4 TGTGCCAGCAGCTTGGACAATCAGCCCCAGCATTTT CASSLDNQPQHF
. TRBJ1-1 12 . TRBV28 TGTGCCAGCAGCCTGGATGGAACTGAAGCTTTCTTT CASSLDGTEAFF
. TRBJ2-7 14 . TRBV11-2 TGTGCCAGCAGTCTCGGACTTATCTCCTACGAGCAGTACTTC CASSLGLISYEQYF
. TRBJ1-1 14 . TRBV19 TGTGCCAGTAGTCCCCCCCTCCGAACCACTGAAGCTTTCTTT CASSPPLRTTEAFF
TRBD1 TRBJ1-2 12 . TRBV29-1 TGCAGCGTTGTAGGGACAGATGTTGGCTACACCTTC CSVVGTDVGYTF
. TRBJ2-5 13 . TRBV2 TGTGCCAGTGGCGGGGTAGCGTCTGAGACCCAGTACTTC CASGGVASETQYF
. TRBJ1-6 14 . TRBV7-9 TGTGCCAGCAGCTTAAGGGGGAATAATTCACCCCTCCACTTT CASSLRGNNSPLHF
. TRBJ2-3 14 once TRBV15 TGTGCCACCAGTCGGGGCGGCCGCACAGATACGCAGTATTTT CATSRGGRTDTQYF
. TRBJ1-1 17 . TRBV13 TGTGCCAGCAGCCTGAGGCCGGGGGCGGACCTACACACTGAAGCTTTCTTT CASSLRPGADLHTEAFF
. TRBJ1-1 13 . TRBV5-1 TGCGCCAGCAGCTTGAACGGCAACCGTGAAGCTTTCTTT CASSLNGNREAFF
TRBD2 TRBJ2-2 17 . TRBV5-1 TGCGCCAGCAGCTTGAATATAGCGGGAGGAGGCACCGGGGAGCTGTTTTTT CASSLNIAGGGTGELFF
. TRBJ2-3 16 . TRBV7-2 TGTGCCAGCAGCTTAGAGTTTCGAGCAAGCACAGATACGCAGTATTTT CASSLEFRASTDTQYF
. TRBJ1-1 14 . TRBV7-8 TGTGCCAGCAGCTTTGACAGGCTCAACACTGAAGCTTTCTTT CASSFDRLNTEAFF
. TRBJ1-2 14 . TRBV7-2 TGTGCCAGCAGCTTAGTGCTTGGGAACTATGGCTACACCTTC CASSLVLGNYGYTF